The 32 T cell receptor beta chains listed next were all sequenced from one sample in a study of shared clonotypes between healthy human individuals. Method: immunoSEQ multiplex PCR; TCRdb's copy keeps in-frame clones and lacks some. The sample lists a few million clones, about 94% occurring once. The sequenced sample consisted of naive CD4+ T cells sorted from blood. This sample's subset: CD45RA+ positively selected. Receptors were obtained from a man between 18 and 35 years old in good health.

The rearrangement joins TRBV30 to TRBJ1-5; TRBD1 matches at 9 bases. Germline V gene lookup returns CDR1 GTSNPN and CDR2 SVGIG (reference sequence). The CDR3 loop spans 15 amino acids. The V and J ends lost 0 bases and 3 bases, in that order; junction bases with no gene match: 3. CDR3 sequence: CAWSVRDRDNQPQHF. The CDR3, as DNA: TGTGCCTGGAGTGTACGGGACAGGGACAATCAGCCCCAGCATTTT. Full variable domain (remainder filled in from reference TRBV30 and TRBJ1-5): SQTIHQWPATLVQPVGSPLSLECTVEGTSNPNLYWYRQAAGRGLQLLFYSVGIGQISSEVPQNLSASRPQDRQFILSSKKLLLSDSGFYLCAWSVRDRDNQPQHFGDGTRLSIL.

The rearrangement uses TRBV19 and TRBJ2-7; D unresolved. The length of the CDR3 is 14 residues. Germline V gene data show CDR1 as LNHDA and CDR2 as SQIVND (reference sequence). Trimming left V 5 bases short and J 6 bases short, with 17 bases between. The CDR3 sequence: CASSLRAINPEQYF. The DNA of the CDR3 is TGTGCCAGTAGTCTCCGCGCAATCAATCCCGAGCAGTACTTC.

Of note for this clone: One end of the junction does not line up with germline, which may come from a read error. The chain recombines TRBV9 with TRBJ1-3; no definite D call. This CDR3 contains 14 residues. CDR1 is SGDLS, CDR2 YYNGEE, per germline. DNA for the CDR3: TGTGCCAGCAGCGTAGCCAAGGCTGGAACCACCATATATTTT. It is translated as CASSVAKAGTTIYF. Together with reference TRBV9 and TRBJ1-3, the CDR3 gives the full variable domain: DSGVTQTPKHLITATGQRVTLRCSPRSGDLSVYWYQQSLDQGLQFLIQYYNGEERAKGNILERFSAQQFPDLHSELNLSSLELGDSALYFCASSVAKAGTTIYFGEGSWLTVV.

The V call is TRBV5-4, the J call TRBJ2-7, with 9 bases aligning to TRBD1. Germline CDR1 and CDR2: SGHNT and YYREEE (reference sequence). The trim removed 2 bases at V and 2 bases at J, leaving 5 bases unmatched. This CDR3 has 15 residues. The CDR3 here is CASSFGDRAPYEQYF. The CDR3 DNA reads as TGTGCCAGCAGCTTTGGGGACAGGGCACCCTACGAGCAGTACTTC.

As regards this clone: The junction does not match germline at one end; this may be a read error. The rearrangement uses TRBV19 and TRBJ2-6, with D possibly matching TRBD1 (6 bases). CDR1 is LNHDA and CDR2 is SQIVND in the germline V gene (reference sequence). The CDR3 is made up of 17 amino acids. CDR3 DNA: TGTGCCAGTAGTCCGGGCAGGGGTTTATCTGGGGCCAACGTCCTGGCTTTC. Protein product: CASSPGRGLSGANVLAF.

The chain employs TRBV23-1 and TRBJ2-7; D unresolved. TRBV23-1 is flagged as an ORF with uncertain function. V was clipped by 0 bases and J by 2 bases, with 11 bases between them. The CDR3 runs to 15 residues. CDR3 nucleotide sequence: TGCGCCAGCAGTCAATCAGGGCAACGAGCCTACGAGCAGTACTTC. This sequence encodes CASSQSGQRAYEQYF.

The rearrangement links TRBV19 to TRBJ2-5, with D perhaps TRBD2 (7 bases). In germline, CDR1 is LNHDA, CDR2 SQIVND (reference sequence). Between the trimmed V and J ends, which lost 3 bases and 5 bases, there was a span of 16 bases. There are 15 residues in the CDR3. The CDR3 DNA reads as TGTGCCAGTAGTATTGGGGGCGGGAGTACGGAGACCCAGTACTTC. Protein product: CASSIGGGSTETQYF.

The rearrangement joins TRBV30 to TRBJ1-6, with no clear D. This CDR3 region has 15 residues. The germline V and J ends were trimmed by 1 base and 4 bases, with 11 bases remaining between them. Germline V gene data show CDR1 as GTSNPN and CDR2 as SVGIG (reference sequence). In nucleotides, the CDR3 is TGTGCCTGGAGTGGCCTGGACGGTTATAATTCACCCCTCCACTTT. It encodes CAWSGLDGYNSPLHF.

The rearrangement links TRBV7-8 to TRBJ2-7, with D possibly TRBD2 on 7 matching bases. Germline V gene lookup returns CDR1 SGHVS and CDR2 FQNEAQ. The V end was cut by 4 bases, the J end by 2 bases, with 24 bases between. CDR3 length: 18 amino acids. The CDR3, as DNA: TGTGCCAGCAGCTCATCGGAGGGGGGGACCCATGGGCCCTACGAGCAGTACTTC. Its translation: CASSSSEGGTHGPYEQYF. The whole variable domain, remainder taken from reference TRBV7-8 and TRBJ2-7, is GAGVSQSPRYKVAKRGQDVALRCDPISGHVSLFWYQQALGQGPEFLTYFQNEAQLDKSGLPSDRFFAERPEGSVSTLKIQRTQQEDSAVYLCASSSSEGGTHGPYEQYFGPGTRLTVT.

The CDR3 DNA sequence: TGTGCCAGCAGTGAGGAAAAAGGGTTGGCCCAGCATTTT. This sequence encodes CASSEEKGLAQHF. V and J are TRBV2 and TRBJ1-5, with D unclear. The CDR3 contains 13 residues. The germline V gene encodes CDR1 SNHLY and CDR2 FYNNEI. V lost 3 bases and J lost 11, with 14 bases in between.

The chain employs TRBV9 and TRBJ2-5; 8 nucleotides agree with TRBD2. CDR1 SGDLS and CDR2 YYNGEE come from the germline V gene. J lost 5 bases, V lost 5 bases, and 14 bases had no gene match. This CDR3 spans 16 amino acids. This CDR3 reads CASSNSPGTRYETQYF. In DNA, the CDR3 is TGTGCCAGCAGTAATTCTCCCGGGACTAGGTACGAGACCCAGTACTTC. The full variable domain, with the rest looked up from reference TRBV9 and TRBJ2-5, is DSGVTQTPKHLITATGQRVTLRCSPRSGDLSVYWYQQSLDQGLQFLIQYYNGEERAKGNILERFSAQQFPDLHSELNLSSLELGDSALYFCASSNSPGTRYETQYFGPGTRLLVL.

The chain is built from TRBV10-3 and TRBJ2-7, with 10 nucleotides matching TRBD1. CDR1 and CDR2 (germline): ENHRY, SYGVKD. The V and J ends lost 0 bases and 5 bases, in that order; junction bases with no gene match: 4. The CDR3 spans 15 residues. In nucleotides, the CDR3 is TGTGCCATCAGTGAGTCCGGGACAGGGGTCCACGAGCAGTACTTC. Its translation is CAISESGTGVHEQYF.

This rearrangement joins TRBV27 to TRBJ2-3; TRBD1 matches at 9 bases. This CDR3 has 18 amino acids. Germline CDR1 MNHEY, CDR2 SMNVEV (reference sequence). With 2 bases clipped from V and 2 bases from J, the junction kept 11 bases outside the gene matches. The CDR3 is CASSLGPLGQGHTDTQYF. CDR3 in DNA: TGTGCCAGCAGTTTAGGCCCACTTGGACAGGGGCACACAGATACGCAGTATTTT.

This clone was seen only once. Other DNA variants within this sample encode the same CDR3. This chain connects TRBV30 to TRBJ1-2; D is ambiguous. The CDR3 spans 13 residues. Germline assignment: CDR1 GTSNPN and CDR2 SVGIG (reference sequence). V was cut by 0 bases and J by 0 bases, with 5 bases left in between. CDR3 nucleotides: TGTGCCTGGAGTGTTCTTTCTAACTATGGCTACACCTTC. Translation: CAWSVLSNYGYTF. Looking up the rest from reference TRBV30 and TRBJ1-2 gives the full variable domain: SQTIHQWPATLVQPVGSPLSLECTVEGTSNPNLYWYRQAAGRGLQLLFYSVGIGQISSEVPQNLSASRPQDRQFILSSKKLLLSDSGFYLCAWSVLSNYGYTFGSGTRLTVV.

The CDR3 DNA sequence: TGTGCCAGCAGCGATAGGACAGGCTGGGTGATCTCCTATAATTCACCCCTCCACTTT. It translates to CASSDRTGWVISYNSPLHF. The chain couples TRBV7-2 to TRBJ1-6, with 7 bases aligning to TRBD1. V shed 5 bases, J shed 0 bases, and the junction held 13 bases outside the gene matches. Germline assignment: CDR1 SGHTA and CDR2 FQGNSA. This CDR3 contains 19 residues.

This chain's CDR3 is CASSVAGDNYEQYF. The CDR3 DNA is TGTGCCAGCTCAGTAGCAGGGGATAACTACGAGCAGTACTTC. The chain is built from TRBV18 and TRBJ2-7; D may be TRBD1 (6 bases). Germline-derived CDR1 and CDR2 are KGHSH and LQKENI. Trimming cost V 5 bases and J 3 bases, with 14 bases left between them. The CDR3 has 14 residues.

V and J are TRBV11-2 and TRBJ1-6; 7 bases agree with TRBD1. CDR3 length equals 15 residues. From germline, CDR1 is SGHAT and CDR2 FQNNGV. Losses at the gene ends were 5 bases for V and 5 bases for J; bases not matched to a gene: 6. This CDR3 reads CASSSRTGDNSPLHF. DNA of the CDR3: TGTGCCAGCAGCAGCCGTACAGGGGATAATTCACCCCTCCACTTT.

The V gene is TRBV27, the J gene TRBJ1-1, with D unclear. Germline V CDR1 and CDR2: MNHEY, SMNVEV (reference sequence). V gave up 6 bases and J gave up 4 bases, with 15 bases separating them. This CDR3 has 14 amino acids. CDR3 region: CASRSESTSTEAFF. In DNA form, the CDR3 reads TGTGCCAGCAGATCAGAAAGTACGAGCACTGAAGCTTTCTTT.

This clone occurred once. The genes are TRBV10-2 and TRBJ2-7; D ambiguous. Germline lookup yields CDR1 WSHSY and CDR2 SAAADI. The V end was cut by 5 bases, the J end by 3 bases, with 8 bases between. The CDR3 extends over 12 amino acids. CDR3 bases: TGCGCCAGCAGTCAAGTTCACTACGAGCAGTACTTC. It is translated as CASSQVHYEQYF.

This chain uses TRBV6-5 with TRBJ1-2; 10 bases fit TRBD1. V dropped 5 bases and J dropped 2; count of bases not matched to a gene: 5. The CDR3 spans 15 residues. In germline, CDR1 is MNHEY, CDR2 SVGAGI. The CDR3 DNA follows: TGTGCCAGCAGTACGACAGGGGGCAACAACTATGGCTACACCTTC. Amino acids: CASSTTGGNNYGYTF.

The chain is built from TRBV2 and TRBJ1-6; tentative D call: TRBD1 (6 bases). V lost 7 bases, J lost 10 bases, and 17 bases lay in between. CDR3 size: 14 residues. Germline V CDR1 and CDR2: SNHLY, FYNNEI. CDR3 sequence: CASTGDGGRSPLHF. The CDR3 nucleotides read TGTGCCAGCACGGGCGACGGGGGCCGATCACCCCTCCACTTT.

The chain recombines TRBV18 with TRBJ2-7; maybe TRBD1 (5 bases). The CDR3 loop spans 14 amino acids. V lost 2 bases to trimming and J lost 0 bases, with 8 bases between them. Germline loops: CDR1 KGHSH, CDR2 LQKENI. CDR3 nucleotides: TGTGCCAGCTCACCATATGACAGCTCCTACGAGCAGTACTTC. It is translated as CASSPYDSSYEQYF.

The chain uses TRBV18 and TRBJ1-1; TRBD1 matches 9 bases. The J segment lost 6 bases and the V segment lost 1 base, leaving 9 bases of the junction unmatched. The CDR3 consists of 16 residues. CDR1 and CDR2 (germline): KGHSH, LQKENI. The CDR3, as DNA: TGTGCCAGCTCACCACGAACGGGGACAGGGACCCCTGAAGCTTTCTTT. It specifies CASSPRTGTGTPEAFF.

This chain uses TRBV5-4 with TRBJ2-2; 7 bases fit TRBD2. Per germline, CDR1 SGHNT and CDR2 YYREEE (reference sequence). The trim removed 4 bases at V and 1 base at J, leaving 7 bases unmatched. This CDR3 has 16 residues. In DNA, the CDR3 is TGTGCCAGCAGCGTAGGACTAGGGCGGAACACCGGGGAGCTGTTTTTT. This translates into CASSVGLGRNTGELFF.

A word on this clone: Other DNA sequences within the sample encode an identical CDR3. CDR3 DNA sequence: TGTGCCAGCAGTTTCGGGACAGTGAACACTGAAGCTTTCTTT. Its translation: CASSFGTVNTEAFF. This chain links TRBV11-2 with TRBJ1-1; 7 bases align to TRBD1. The V segment lost 6 bases and the J segment 0 bases; nucleotides outside the gene matches: 4. From germline, CDR1 is SGHAT and CDR2 FQNNGV. The CDR3 spans 14 residues.

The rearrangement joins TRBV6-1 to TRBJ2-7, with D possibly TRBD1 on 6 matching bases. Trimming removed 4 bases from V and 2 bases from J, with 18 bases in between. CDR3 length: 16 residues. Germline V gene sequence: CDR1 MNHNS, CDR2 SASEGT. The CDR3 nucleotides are TGTGCCAGCAGTGGGATTACCAGGGGCGCGACCTACGAGCAGTACTTC. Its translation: CASSGITRGATYEQYF.

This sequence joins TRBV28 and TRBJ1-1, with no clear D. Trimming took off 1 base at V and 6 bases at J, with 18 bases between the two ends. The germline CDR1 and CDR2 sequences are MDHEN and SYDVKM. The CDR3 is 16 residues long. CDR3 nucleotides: TGTGCCAGCAGTTTATCAGAGAAAGGAGGGTTGGCTGAAGCTTTCTTT. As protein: CASSLSEKGGLAEAFF.

CDR3 in DNA: TGTGCCTGGAGTCCAATAGGGGGTTCACCCCTCCACTTT. It is translated as CAWSPIGGSPLHF. The chain uses TRBV30 and TRBJ1-6, with D possibly being TRBD1 (6 bases). The germline CDR1 and CDR2 sequences are GTSNPN and SVGIG (reference sequence). V lost 2 bases, J lost 9 bases, and 11 bases lay in between. This CDR3 spans 13 amino acids.

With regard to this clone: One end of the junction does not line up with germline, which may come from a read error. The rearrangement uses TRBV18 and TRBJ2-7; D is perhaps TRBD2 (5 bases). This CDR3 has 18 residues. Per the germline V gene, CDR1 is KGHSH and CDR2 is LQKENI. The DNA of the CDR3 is TGTGCCAGTTCACTTTTGGTTTACGAGCGGACGAGCTCCTACGAGCAGTACTTC. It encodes CASSLLVYERTSSYEQYF.

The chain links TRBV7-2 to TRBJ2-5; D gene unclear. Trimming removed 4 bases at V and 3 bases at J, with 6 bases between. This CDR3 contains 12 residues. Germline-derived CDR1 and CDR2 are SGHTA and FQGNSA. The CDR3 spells CASSSVKETQYF. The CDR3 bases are TGTGCCAGCAGCTCCGTAAAAGAGACCCAGTACTTC.

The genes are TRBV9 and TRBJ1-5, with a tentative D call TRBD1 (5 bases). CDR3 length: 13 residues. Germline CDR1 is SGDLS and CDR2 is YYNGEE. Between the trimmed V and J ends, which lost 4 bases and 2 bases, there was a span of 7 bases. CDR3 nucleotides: TGTGCCAGCAGCAGGGACGGCAATCAGCCCCAGCATTTT. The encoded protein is CASSRDGNQPQHF. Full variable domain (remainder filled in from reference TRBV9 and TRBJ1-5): DSGVTQTPKHLITATGQRVTLRCSPRSGDLSVYWYQQSLDQGLQFLIQYYNGEERAKGNILERFSAQQFPDLHSELNLSSLELGDSALYFCASSRDGNQPQHFGDGTRLSIL.

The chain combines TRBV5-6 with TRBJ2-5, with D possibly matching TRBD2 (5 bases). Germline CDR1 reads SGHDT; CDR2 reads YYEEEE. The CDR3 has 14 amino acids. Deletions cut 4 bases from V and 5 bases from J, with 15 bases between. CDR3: CASSPLEDWETQYF. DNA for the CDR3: TGTGCCAGCAGCCCCCTGGAGGACTGGGAGACCCAGTACTTC.